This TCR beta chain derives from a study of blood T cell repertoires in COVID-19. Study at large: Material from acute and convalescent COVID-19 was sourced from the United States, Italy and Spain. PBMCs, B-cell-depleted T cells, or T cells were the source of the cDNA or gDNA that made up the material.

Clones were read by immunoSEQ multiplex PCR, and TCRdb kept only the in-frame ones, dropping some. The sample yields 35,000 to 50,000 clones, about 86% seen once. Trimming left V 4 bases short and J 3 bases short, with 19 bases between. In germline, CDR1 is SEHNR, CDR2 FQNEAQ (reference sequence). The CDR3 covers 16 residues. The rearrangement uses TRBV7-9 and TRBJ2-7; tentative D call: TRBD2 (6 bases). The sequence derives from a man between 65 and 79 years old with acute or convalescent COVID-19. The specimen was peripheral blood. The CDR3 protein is CASSYYSSALGYEQYF. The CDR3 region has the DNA TGTGCCAGCAGCTACTACTCTAGCGCCCTAGGCTACGAGCAGTACTTC. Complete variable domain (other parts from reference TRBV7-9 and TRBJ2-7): DTGVSQNPRHKITKRGQNVTFRCDPISEHNRLYWYRQTLGQGPEFLTYFQNEAQLEKSRLLSDRFSAERPKGSFSTLEIQRTEQGDSAMYLCASSYYSSALGYEQYFGPGTRLTVT.